Below, 18 T cell receptor beta chains from the same sample are listed, as sequenced in a study of T-cell reconstitution after alpha-beta-depleted transplantation in children. The authors prepared the TCRbeta library with unique molecular identifiers. TCRdb called the PCR reads again in MiXCR, with one record for every CDR3 protein. The repertoire consists of fewer than 500,000 distinct CDR3 sequences, with over 40% occurring once and the leading ten covering 27%. The sample consisted of PBMCs, taken before TCRalphabeta/CD19-depleted stem cell transplant. The receptors originated from a girl aged 2-10 years with aplastic anemia, due to receive a stem cell transplant.

There are a few counts of this clonotype. The chain employs TRBV7-9 and TRBJ1-4; D uncertain. Trimming removed 0 bases at V and 3 bases at J, with 8 bases between. This CDR3 contains 15 residues. Per germline, CDR1 SEHNR and CDR2 FQNEAQ (reference sequence). CDR3 loop: CASSLASAANEKLFF. Here the CDR3 DNA reads TGTGCCAGCAGCTTAGCCAGTGCGGCTAATGAAAAACTGTTTTTT.

In this sample, this clonotype turned up a few times. One end of the junction is discordant with germline, which a read error may explain. The chain is built from TRBV20-1 and TRBJ2-1; 10 nucleotides line up with TRBD1. Per germline, CDR1 DFQATT and CDR2 SNEGSKA (reference sequence). The length of the CDR3 is 17 residues. Here the CDR3 DNA reads TGCTGTGCTACGGGACAGGGGAGCCGGGACTACTACAATGAGCAGTTCTTC. Translated, it gives CCATGQGSRDYYNEQFF.

This chain connects TRBV10-3 to TRBJ2-5; D perhaps matches TRBD1 (6 bases). This CDR3 is 14 amino acids long. Germline loops: CDR1 ENHRY, CDR2 SYGVKD. The germline V and J ends were trimmed by 6 bases and 0 bases, with 11 bases remaining between them. This chain's CDR3 is CAISVTGDQETQYF. The DNA for the CDR3 is TGTGCCATCAGCGTGACAGGTGACCAAGAGACCCAGTACTTC.

The chain recombines TRBV20-1 with TRBJ1-1; D remains unclear. Trimming shortened V by 6 bases and J by 1 base, and 15 bases separated the two germline ends. Germline CDR1 is DFQATT and CDR2 is SNEGSKA (reference sequence). The CDR3 sequence is 14 residues long. CDR3: CSAPPSGWNTEAFF. The CDR3 DNA sequence: TGCAGTGCCCCTCCTAGCGGCTGGAACACTGAAGCTTTCTTT.

This clonotype was observed a few times. The chain joins TRBV6-5 to TRBJ2-3; maybe TRBD2 (6 bases). The germline V and J ends were trimmed by 8 bases and 1 base, with 13 bases remaining between them. In germline, CDR1 is MNHEY, CDR2 SVGAGI. This CDR3 has 14 amino acids. As DNA, the CDR3 is TGTGCCAGCCGACCGGGGGTCCGCACAGATACGCAGTATTTT. It encodes CASRPGVRTDTQYF.

This clonotype was seen repeatedly, ten times or more. CDR3 sequence reads: CASSSLRTEETQYF. The CDR3 coding sequence is TGTGCCAGCAGTTCTCTAAGGACTGAAGAGACCCAGTACTTC. This sequence joins TRBV12-3 or TRBV12-4 and TRBJ2-5; tentative D call: TRBD2 (5 bases). The CDR3 has 14 residues. Trimming left V 4 bases short and J 3 bases short, with 12 bases between.

This clonotype was detected many times. The V and J genes are TRBV7-2 and TRBJ1-6, with D possibly matching TRBD1 (5 bases). Trimming stripped 4 bases from V and 5 bases from J, with 15 bases between. Germline loops: CDR1 SGHTA, CDR2 FQGNSA. The CDR3 loop spans 16 amino acids. In DNA form, the CDR3 reads TGTGCCAGCAGCTCGGGCATGGGGCTGGATAATTCACCCCTCCACTTT. As protein: CASSSGMGLDNSPLHF. The full variable domain, completed using reference TRBV7-2 and TRBJ1-6, is GAGVSQSPSNKVTEKGKDVELRCDPISGHTALYWYRQSLGQGLEFLIYFQGNSAPDKSGLPSDRFSAERTGGSVSTLTIQRTQQEDSAVYLCASSSGMGLDNSPLHFGNGTRLTVT.

The J gene is TRBJ2-1, the V gene TRBV6-2 or TRBV6-3; the D call may be TRBD1 or TRBD2 (5 bases each). Germline values: CDR1 MNHEY, CDR2 SVGEGT. V gave up 5 bases and J gave up 5 bases, with 13 bases separating them. The CDR3 consists of 14 residues. The CDR3: CASSHMGDHNEQFF. The DNA of the CDR3 is TGTGCCAGCAGTCACATGGGGGACCACAATGAGCAGTTCTTC.

This clonotype was counted a few times. V usage is TRBV5-1 and J usage is TRBJ2-7; 8 nucleotides line up with TRBD1. The trim removed 1 base at V and 5 bases at J, leaving 11 bases unmatched. There are 16 residues in the CDR3. The V gene's germline CDR1 is SGHRS and CDR2 YFSETQ. CDR3: CASSLYISQGGDEQYF. The DNA of the CDR3 is TGCGCCAGCAGCTTGTATATATCACAGGGGGGCGACGAGCAGTACTTC.

The J gene is TRBJ1-1, the V gene TRBV20-1, with D uncertain. Trimming left V 1 base short and J 2 bases short, with 14 bases between. This CDR3 is built from 15 residues. Germline V CDR1 and CDR2: DFQATT, SNEGSKA (reference sequence). CDR3 in DNA: TGCAGTGCTAGAGGGATGGAGATCGGAAACACTGAAGCTTTCTTT. Amino acids: CSARGMEIGNTEAFF.

A few counts support this clonotype. The chain joins TRBV20-1 to TRBJ1-5; D unclear. V was clipped by 3 bases and J by 4 bases, with 7 bases between them. CDR3 length: 12 amino acids. Germline V lookup: CDR1 DFQATT, CDR2 SNEGSKA (reference sequence). CDR3 sequence: CSARRINQPQHF. Here the CDR3 DNA reads TGCAGTGCTAGGAGGATTAATCAGCCCCAGCATTTT.

This clonotype was counted only a few times. The chain couples TRBV20-1 to TRBJ2-4; tentative D call: TRBD2 (7 bases). The V end lost 0 bases, the J end lost 9 bases, and 24 bases lay between the germline ends. The CDR3 is 17 residues long. CDR1 is DFQATT, CDR2 SNEGSKA, per germline (reference sequence). The CDR3 sequence: CSARDRGRAGGGSIQYF. The DNA of the CDR3 is TGCAGTGCTAGAGATAGGGGGAGGGCAGGCGGAGGGAGCATTCAGTACTTC.

This clonotype was seen many times. The genes are TRBV20-1 and TRBJ2-3, with D uncertain. Germline CDR1 DFQATT, CDR2 SNEGSKA (reference sequence). CDR3 length equals 16 residues. Trimming pared 3 bases from V and 4 bases from J, leaving 20 bases between. Here the CDR3 DNA reads TGCAGTGCTAGCGCTTCTCAATGGTTGAAGGCAGATACGCAGTATTTT. Protein product: CSASASQWLKADTQYF.

The CDR3 loop reads CSARDKPGDGGELFF. The CDR3 nucleotides read TGCAGTGCTAGAGACAAACCAGGGGATGGCGGGGAGCTGTTTTTT. The chain employs TRBV20-1 and TRBJ2-2; the D gene is possibly TRBD1 (6 bases). The CDR3 is 15 amino acids. The germline V gene has CDR1 DFQATT and CDR2 SNEGSKA (reference sequence). V lost 0 bases, J lost 7 bases, and 15 bases lay in between.

This clonotype was seen only once. A read error may produce the germline difference seen at one junction end. The chain combines TRBV7-3 with TRBJ1-2; 7 bases line up with TRBD1. The CDR3 runs 11 residues. Germline CDR1 is SGHTA and CDR2 is FQGTGA. For the CDR3, the DNA is TGTGCCAGCAGCCAGGCCGGGGACAGCTACTTC. Its translation: CASSQAGDSYF.

The rearrangement uses TRBV7-9 and TRBJ2-3; unclear D gene. There are 16 residues in the CDR3. V was trimmed by 5 bases and J by 4 bases, leaving 19 bases between them. Germline V gives CDR1 SEHNR, CDR2 FQNEAQ (reference sequence). The CDR3 DNA reads TGTGCCAGCAGCCGTGCCGTTAACCCTTCGCCAGATACGCAGTATTTT. Residues: CASSRAVNPSPDTQYF.

Comment on this clonotype: As the CDR3 is not closed by the conserved phenylalanine or tryptophan, this likely results from a read error. The CDR3 DNA reads TGCGCCAGCAGCTTGGATGGGAGGGAGTCAGCTGAAGCTTTCTTA. It translates to CASSLDGRESAEAFL. The genes are TRBV5-1 and TRBJ1-1, with D hard to call. Germline V gene sequence: CDR1 SGHRS, CDR2 YFSETQ. V shed 0 bases and J shed 6 bases, with 15 bases lying between them. CDR3 length: 15 amino acids.

The J gene is TRBJ2-7, the V gene TRBV20-1, with 7 bases lining up with TRBD1. CDR1 and CDR2 from the germline V gene are DFQATT and SNEGSKA (reference sequence). The CDR3 runs 15 residues. Trimming took 3 bases from V and 2 from J; bases not matched to a gene: 10. As DNA, the CDR3 is TGCAGTGCTAGGGAGAGACAGGGTGAACCCTACGAGCAGTACTTC. Amino acids: CSARERQGEPYEQYF.